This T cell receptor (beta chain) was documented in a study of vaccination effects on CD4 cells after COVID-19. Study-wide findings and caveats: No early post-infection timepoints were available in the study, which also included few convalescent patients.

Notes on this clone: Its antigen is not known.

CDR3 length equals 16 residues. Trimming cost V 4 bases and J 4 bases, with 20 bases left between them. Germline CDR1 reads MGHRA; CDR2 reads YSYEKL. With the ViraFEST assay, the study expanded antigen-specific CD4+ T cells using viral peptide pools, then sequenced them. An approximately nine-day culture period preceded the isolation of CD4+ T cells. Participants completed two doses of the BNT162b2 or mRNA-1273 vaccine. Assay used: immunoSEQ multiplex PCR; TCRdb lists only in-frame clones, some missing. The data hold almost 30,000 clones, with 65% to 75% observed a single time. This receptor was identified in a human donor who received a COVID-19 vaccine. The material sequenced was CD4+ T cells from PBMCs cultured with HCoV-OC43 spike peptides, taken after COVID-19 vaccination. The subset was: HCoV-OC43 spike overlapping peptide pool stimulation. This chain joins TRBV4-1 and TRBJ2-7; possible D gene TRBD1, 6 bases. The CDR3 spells CASSPSYRVFRYEQYF. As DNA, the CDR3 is TGCGCCAGCAGCCCTAGCTACAGGGTTTTTCGATACGAGCAGTACTTC.